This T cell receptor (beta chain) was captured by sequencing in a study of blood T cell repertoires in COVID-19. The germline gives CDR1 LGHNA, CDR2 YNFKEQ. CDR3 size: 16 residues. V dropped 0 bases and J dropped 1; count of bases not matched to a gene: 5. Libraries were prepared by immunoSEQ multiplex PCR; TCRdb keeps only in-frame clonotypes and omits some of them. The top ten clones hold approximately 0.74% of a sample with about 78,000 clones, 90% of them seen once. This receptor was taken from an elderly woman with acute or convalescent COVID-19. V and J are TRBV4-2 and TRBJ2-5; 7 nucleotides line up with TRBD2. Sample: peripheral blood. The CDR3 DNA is TGTGCCAGCAGCCAAGATCTCCGGGGGGTCCAAGAGACCCAGTACTTC. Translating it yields CASSQDLRGVQETQYF.